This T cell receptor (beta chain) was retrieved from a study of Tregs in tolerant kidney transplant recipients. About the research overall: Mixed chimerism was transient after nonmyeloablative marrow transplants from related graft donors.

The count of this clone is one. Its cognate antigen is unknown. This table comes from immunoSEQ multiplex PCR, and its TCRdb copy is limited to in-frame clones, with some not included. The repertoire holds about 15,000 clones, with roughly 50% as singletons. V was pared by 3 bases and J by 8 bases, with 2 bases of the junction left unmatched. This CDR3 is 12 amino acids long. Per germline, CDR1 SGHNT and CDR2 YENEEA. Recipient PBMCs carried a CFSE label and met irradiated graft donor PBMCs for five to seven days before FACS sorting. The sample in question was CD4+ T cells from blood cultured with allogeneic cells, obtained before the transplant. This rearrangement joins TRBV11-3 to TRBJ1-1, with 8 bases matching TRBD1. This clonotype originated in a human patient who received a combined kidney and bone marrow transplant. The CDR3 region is CASSFRDREAFF. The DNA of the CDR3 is TGTGCCAGCAGCTTCCGGGACAGGGAAGCTTTCTTT.